This TCR beta chain derives from a study of blood T cells in healthy people across ages. On the study more broadly: The capture of about one barcoded beta molecule per two T cells was achieved by template switching. Study results and limitations: In long-lived donors, naive CD4+ cell counts and diversity exceeded those of aged donors.

With a J-beta primer mix and a sample-barcoded 5' primer, a second PCR ran 7 to 11 cycles. Each CDR3 protein is one row after TCRdb ran MiXCR on the 5' RACE reads. The sample has roughly 1.9 million distinct CDR3 sequences; more than 35% are singletons. The donors, healthy Caucasians from Russia, were aged roughly 6 to 90. This clonotype was found once. Antigen unknown. The junction differs from germline at one of its ends, possibly a read error. The CDR3 consists of 15 residues. The V gene's germline CDR1 is SGHRS and CDR2 YFSETQ. The chain recombines TRBV5-1 with TRBJ2-5; D might be TRBD2 (7 bases). Sequenced material: blood. This TCR was recovered from a human donor in good health. The CDR3 region has the DNA TGCGCCAGCAGCTGGGGGGGCGCTAAGCAAGAGATCCAGTACTTC. This codes for CASSWGGAKQEIQYF.